This T cell receptor beta chain was captured in a study of cytomegalovirus exposure and HLA in healthy donors. Study at large: The same platform was used for the roughly 120 validation repertoires and the roughly 680 first-cohort repertoires, a later analysis reported. Whole-study results and caveats: Whilst most TCR sequences proved rare, a subset of public TCRs occurred across many donors. In vitro, a few CMV-associated chains proved specific for CMV antigens. First-cohort TCR clusters were later found to tend to co-occur in the roughly 130 validation repertoires.

The data were produced by immunoSEQ multiplex PCR, yet TCRdb's version contains in-frame clones alone and is incomplete. The table lists about 150,000 clones, about 82% of them singletons. The ends were cut back, 6 bases at V and 6 bases at J, with 14 bases in the middle. Germline V CDR1 and CDR2: LNHDA, SQIVND (reference sequence). CDR3 length: 14 amino acids. In regard to this clone: Its target is unknown.

The V call is TRBV19, the J call TRBJ1-4, with D maybe TRBD1 (5 bases). The clonotype comes from a human donor in good health. Sequenced sample: PBMCs. DNA for the CDR3: TGTGCCAGTAGCCAGCCAACCAGGGATGAAAAACTGTTTTTT. It specifies CASSQPTRDEKLFF.